This T cell receptor (beta chain) originates from a study of T cells in Graves' hyperthyroidism and ophthalmopathy. Not enrolled were patients with uncontrolled infection, other autoimmune disease, pregnancy or lactation. The sample holds many counts of this clonotype. The germline V gene has CDR1 DFQATT and CDR2 SNEGSKA (reference sequence). Between the trimmed V and J ends, which lost 6 bases and 6 bases, there was a span of 15 bases. The length of the CDR3 is 12 residues. The TCR beta CDR3 regions underwent amplification using RNA transcripts as the source. TCR CDR3 underwent first-round RT-PCR with the HTBI primer set. TCRdb itself ran the multiplex PCR reads through MiXCR, one entry per CDR3 protein. The sample lists about 660,000 distinct CDR3 sequences, over 40% seen once, with about 7.7% in the top ten.

The V gene is TRBV20-1, the J gene TRBJ2-7; no clear D gene. This sequence originates from an adult man with Graves' disease, either hyperthyroidism or ophthalmopathy (not recorded which). The sequenced material came from peripheral blood or thyroid tissue (not recorded which). The CDR3 bases are TGCAGTGCCAAATACACCGGTGGCGAGCAGTACTTC. The encoded protein is CSAKYTGGEQYF.